The 8 T cell receptor beta chains given below trace back to one sample, sequenced in a study of cytomegalovirus exposure and HLA in healthy donors. The PCR contained 60 Vbeta and 13 Jbeta primers. The assay was immunoSEQ multiplex PCR, and TCRdb's table has in-frame clones only and misses some. The table shows approximately 150,000 clones, with 80% occurring only once. Sequenced sample: PBMCs. The receptors shown here come from a woman aged 50 to 60 in good health and CMV-seronegative.

The rearrangement uses TRBV5-1 and TRBJ2-2; D is uncertain. The CDR3 spans 11 residues. Germline V gives CDR1 SGHRS, CDR2 YFSETQ. The V gene lost 6 bases and the J gene lost 3 bases, with 3 bases spanning the gap. The CDR3 bases are TGCGCCAGCACCGACACCGGGGAGCTGTTTTTT. Residues: CASTDTGELFF.

This clone was detected only a few times. In nucleotides, the CDR3 is TGTGCCAGCAGTTCACCTAGGGACAGGATAGATCAGCCCCAGCATTTT. This translates into CASSSPRDRIDQPQHF. This rearrangement joins TRBV28 to TRBJ1-5; TRBD1 matches 8 bases. The CDR3 extends over 16 amino acids. The germline gives CDR1 MDHEN, CDR2 SYDVKM. Trimming removed 4 bases from V and 5 bases from J; junction bases left unmatched: 10.

The gene calls are TRBV6-5 and TRBJ2-7, with a weak D call TRBD1 (8 bases). The CDR3 is 14 amino acids. CDR1 and CDR2 from the germline V gene are MNHEY and SVGAGI. V was shortened by 6 bases and J by 5 bases, with 17 bases between the two germline ends. The CDR3 nucleotides read TGTGCCAGCAGAGTTGGACAGGGAGGGAACGAGCAGTACTTC. Translating gives CASRVGQGGNEQYF.

In its sample, this clone was seen a few times. The chain combines TRBV5-6 with TRBJ1-3; D perhaps matches TRBD1 (5 bases). Germline V gives CDR1 SGHDT, CDR2 YYEEEE. V was clipped by 4 bases and J by 4 bases, with 18 bases between them. There are 16 residues in the CDR3. The CDR3: CASSVGLRSVGNTIYF. The CDR3 nucleotides are TGTGCCAGCAGCGTGGGACTGAGGTCGGTCGGAAACACCATATATTTT.

The chain employs TRBV10-1 and TRBJ2-3, with D possibly being TRBD2 (6 bases). Trimming removed 6 bases from V and 2 bases from J, with 9 bases in between. Germline CDR1 is WNHNN and CDR2 is SYGVQD (reference sequence). The CDR3 is 13 amino acids. CDR3 in amino acids: CASREGHTDTQYF. Here the CDR3 DNA reads TGCGCCAGCAGGGAGGGCCACACAGATACGCAGTATTTT.

Only one count was recorded for this clone. V gene TRBV2 combines with J gene TRBJ2-2; no clear D. The V and J ends lost 6 bases and 8 bases respectively, with 16 bases between them. Germline V CDR1 and CDR2: SNHLY, FYNNEI. The CDR3 sequence is 14 residues long. In DNA, the CDR3 is TGTGCCAGCAGCGGATCCGCGGTGTTGGGGGAGCTGTTTTTT. This codes for CASSGSAVLGELFF.

V usage is TRBV7-8 and J usage is TRBJ2-7; 11 bases are shared with TRBD2. V shed 4 bases and J 1 base; nucleotides not matched to a gene: 12. Germline lookup yields CDR1 SGHVS and CDR2 FQNEAQ. CDR3 length: 18 amino acids. CDR3 loop: CASSSWSTGTSGSYEQYF. CDR3 DNA: TGTGCCAGCAGCTCATGGAGTACAGGGACTAGCGGTTCCTACGAGCAGTACTTC. Combining the CDR3 with reference TRBV7-8 and TRBJ2-7 gives the whole variable domain GAGVSQSPRYKVAKRGQDVALRCDPISGHVSLFWYQQALGQGPEFLTYFQNEAQLDKSGLPSDRFFAERPEGSVSTLKIQRTQQEDSAVYLCASSSWSTGTSGSYEQYFGPGTRLTVT.

This chain joins TRBV27 and TRBJ1-2; maybe TRBD1 (5 bases). The CDR3 runs to 18 residues. The germline V gene encodes CDR1 MNHEY and CDR2 SMNVEV (reference sequence). Trimming pared 3 bases from V and 2 bases from J, leaving 22 bases between. DNA for the CDR3: TGTGCCAGCAGTTTGTCGGGTTTAGACAGCCTAAACAACTATGGCTACACCTTC. Translating it yields CASSLSGLDSLNNYGYTF.